This T cell receptor (beta chain) derives from a study of T cell therapy after organ transplantation. General study findings and limits: Lower pretherapy CD8 clonality went with larger post-therapy fold change.

In the case of this clone: The antigen is unknown.

Profiling relied on immunoSEQ multiplex PCR, and the TCRdb table lists in-frame clones only, not all of them. The repertoire holds over 2,500 clones, with about 86% as singletons. The time point: 4-8 weeks after completion of therapy. The specimen comprised CD8+ T cells from blood, sampled after autologous CMV-specific T cell therapy. This sequence originates from a human patient who had received a solid organ transplant and had CMV disease. These T cells may partly come from the graft donor.

The CDR3: CASRDLPGLANEQFF. The DNA for the CDR3 is TGTGCCAGCAGAGATTTGCCGGGACTCGCCAATGAGCAGTTCTTC. This chain joins TRBV28 and TRBJ2-1; D perhaps matches TRBD2 (6 bases). CDR3 length: 15 amino acids. The V gene lost 6 bases and the J gene lost 6 bases, with 18 bases spanning the gap. Germline V gene lookup returns CDR1 MDHEN and CDR2 SYDVKM.